This T cell receptor beta chain was identified in a study of blood T cell repertoires in COVID-19. About the study: The analysed material was cDNA or gDNA that came from T cells, B-cell-depleted T cells, or PBMCs.

Looked up from germline, CDR1 is SGHRS and CDR2 is YFSETQ. V gave up 0 bases and J gave up 10 bases, with 20 bases separating them. This CDR3 spans 17 amino acids. The table came from immunoSEQ multiplex PCR; TCRdb's copy has only in-frame clones and leaves some out. The sample includes a few hundred thousand clones, 86% seen only once; the top ten take around 9.1%. This clone was found a few times. Sample: peripheral blood. The sequence came from a man aged 35-49 years who had recovered from COVID-19. The chain employs TRBV5-1 and TRBJ1-6; D is possibly TRBD1 (6 bases). CDR3 loop: CASSLDPGQRGESPLHF. The CDR3 bases are TGCGCCAGCAGCTTGGATCCGGGACAAAGGGGCGAGTCACCCCTCCACTTT.